This is a list of T cell receptor beta chains from one sample in a study of T cell repertoires in cytomegalovirus infection. TCRdb recomputed calls from the reads with MiXCR, one row per CDR3 protein. The sample carries more than 200,000 distinct CDR3 sequences, 8% to 9.5% recorded once. The source material was PBMCs. These receptor sequences come from a human donor in good health (CMV status not recorded). Some clones in this sample may be carry-over from other donors' samples. The CDR3 runs from the conserved cysteine through the conserved F or W. Fields, in order: CDR3 length, V gene, J gene, D gene, clone size, CDR3 protein, CDR3 DNA. A D gene is named only where the DNA matches it firmly. Size tells how often a clone was seen (once, few, many) or the class of an expanded clone, and some rows leave it out.

13	TRBV28	TRBJ1-1	.	many	CASLLVMNTEAFF	TGTGCCAGCCTCCTGGTGATGAACACTGAAGCTTTCTTT
13	TRBV28	TRBJ2-2	.	many	CASSLARGGELFF	TGTGCCAGCAGCCTAGCCCGGGGGGGGGAGCTGTTTTTT
14	TRBV7-2	TRBJ2-3	.	many	CASSRPIIGDTQYF	TGTGCCAGCAGCCGGCCTATCATCGGAGATACGCAGTATTTT
16	TRBV14	TRBJ2-5	TRBD1	few	CASSQGTGGLYETQYF	TGTGCCAGCAGCCAAGGGACAGGGGGTCTTTATGAGACCCAGTACTTC
14	TRBV7-4	TRBJ2-5	.	few	CASSLVGIQETQYF	TGTGCCAGCAGCTTAGTGGGGATACAAGAGACCCAGTACTTC
16	TRBV7-2	TRBJ1-5	TRBD1	many	CASSSGTAHSNQPQHF	TGTGCCAGCAGCTCAGGGACAGCCCATAGCAATCAGCCCCAGCATTTT
13	TRBV20-1	TRBJ2-3	.	few	CSASRSGADTQYF	TGCAGTGCTAGTAGGAGCGGTGCAGATACGCAGTATTTT
14	TRBV12-3/TRBV12-4	TRBJ1-4	.	many	CASSLAGIREKLFF	TGTGCCAGCAGTTTAGCAGGGATTCGTGAAAAACTGTTTTTT
12	TRBV7-2	TRBJ2-5	.	many	CASSTSQETQYF	TGTGCCAGCAGCACATCCCAAGAGACCCAGTACTTC
16	TRBV7-2	TRBJ2-7	TRBD1	many	CASSSLLDRDHYEQYF	TGTGCCAGCAGCTCACTACTGGACAGGGACCACTACGAGCAGTACTTC
14	TRBV6-1	TRBJ2-2	.	many	CASSEWGKAGELFF	TGTGCCAGCAGTGAATGGGGAAAGGCCGGGGAGCTGTTTTTT
16	TRBV2	TRBJ2-2	.	.	CASSFAGGPRTGELFF	TGTGCCAGCAGTTTTGCCGGGGGGCCGAGGACCGGGGAGCTGTTTTTT
15	TRBV6-2/TRBV6-3	TRBJ2-1	.	many	CASSYRPPRDNEQFF	TGTGCCAGCAGTTACCGACCGCCCCGAGACAATGAGCAGTTCTTC
12	TRBV7-9	TRBJ2-1	.	many	CASSLVKNEQFF	TGTGCCAGCAGCTTAGTCAAGAATGAGCAGTTCTTC
12	TRBV20-1	TRBJ1-2	.	.	CSATETNYGYTF	TGCAGTGCTACGGAAACTAACTATGGCTACACCTTC
15	TRBV14	TRBJ1-2	TRBD1	many	CASSQLTGNRYGYTF	TGTGCCAGCAGCCAACTGACAGGGAATCGCTATGGCTACACCTTC
14	TRBV14	TRBJ1-2	.	few	CASSPRAAYGGYTF	TGTGCCAGCAGCCCCAGGGCGGCATACGGTGGCTACACCTTC
18	TRBV12-3/TRBV12-4	TRBJ1-2	.	few	CASTPLGDSYGARYGYTF	TGTGCCAGCACTCCCCTAGGGGATTCGTACGGGGCCCGCTATGGCTACACCTTC
12	TRBV28	TRBJ2-5	.	few	CASSQLPEAQYF	TGTGCCAGCAGTCAACTTCCCGAGGCCCAGTACTTC
13	TRBV7-2	TRBJ1-5	.	many	CASSLRFNQPQHF	TGTGCCAGCAGCTTAAGATTCAATCAGCCCCAGCATTTT
17	TRBV6-5	TRBJ2-3	TRBD2	many	CASSYGRLAGASDTQYF	TGTGCCAGCAGTTACGGGCGGCTAGCGGGAGCTTCAGATACGCAGTATTTT
13	TRBV7-2	TRBJ1-5	.	many	CASSLSKNQPQHF	TGTGCCAGCAGCTTAAGCAAAAATCAGCCCCAGCATTTT
17	TRBV6-2/TRBV6-3	TRBJ2-2	TRBD2	few	CASIRRGLAGGTGELFF	TGTGCCAGCATTCGGCGCGGACTAGCGGGGGGAACCGGGGAGCTGTTTTTT
15	TRBV7-2	TRBJ2-1	.	many	CASSDGQFSYNEQFF	TGTGCCAGCAGCGACGGACAGTTCTCCTACAATGAGCAGTTCTTC
13	TRBV7-2	TRBJ2-7	.	many	CASTLSGSYEQYF	TGTGCCAGCACATTAAGCGGCAGTTACGAGCAGTACTTC
15	TRBV7-2	TRBJ2-7	.	many	CASSQEVQGGIEQYF	TGTGCCAGCAGTCAAGAGGTACAGGGAGGGATCGAGCAGTACTTC
15	TRBV6-2/TRBV6-3	TRBJ1-1	TRBD1	.	CASSPGTGVGTEAFF	TGTGCCAGCAGCCCCGGGACAGGGGTCGGGACTGAAGCTTTCTTT
13	TRBV5-3	TRBJ2-1	.	.	CASSLLLYNEQFF	TGTGCCAGCAGCTTGCTACTCTACAATGAGCAGTTCTTC
12	TRBV20-1	TRBJ2-7	.	few	CSGTGLNDEQYF	TGCAGTGGGACGGGACTCAACGACGAGCAGTACTTC
15	TRBV6-5	TRBJ2-5	.	many	CASSYSGGTQETQYF	TGTGCCAGCAGTTACTCGGGCGGGACCCAAGAGACCCAGTACTTC
15	TRBV12-3/TRBV12-4	TRBJ2-2	TRBD1	.	CASSPDRAPTGELFF	TGTGCCAGCAGTCCGGACAGGGCCCCCACCGGGGAGCTGTTTTTT
16	TRBV7-2	TRBJ2-2	TRBD1	many	CASSVTGGANTGELFF	TGTGCCAGCAGCGTCACAGGGGGCGCGAACACCGGGGAGCTGTTTTTT
15	TRBV7-2	TRBJ2-7	TRBD2	many	CASSPPGTRGSEQYF	TGTGCCAGCAGCCCTCCCGGGACTAGAGGATCCGAGCAGTACTTC
14	TRBV5-6	TRBJ1-1	TRBD1	few	CASSFGTDSTEAFF	TGTGCCAGCAGCTTTGGGACAGACAGCACTGAAGCTTTCTTT
15	TRBV7-2	TRBJ2-5	TRBD1	many	CASQRDRGRWETQYF	TGTGCCAGCCAAAGGGACAGGGGGCGCTGGGAGACCCAGTACTTC
18	TRBV7-2	TRBJ2-7	TRBD2	many	CASSLETSGGVNFYEQYF	TGTGCCAGCAGCTTAGAAACTAGCGGGGGGGTGAACTTCTACGAGCAGTACTTC
12	TRBV11-2	TRBJ2-7	.	many	CASRRDGYEQYF	TGTGCCAGCAGACGGGACGGCTACGAGCAGTACTTC
17	TRBV7-2	TRBJ2-3	TRBD2	many	CASSPVLGTSGRDTQYF	TGTGCCAGCAGCCCCGTCTTGGGAACTAGCGGGAGAGATACGCAGTATTTT
15	TRBV7-2	TRBJ1-1	TRBD1	many	CASSKNRGMNTEAFF	TGTGCCAGCAGCAAAAACAGGGGGATGAACACTGAAGCTTTCTTT
16	TRBV7-2	TRBJ1-3	TRBD1	many	CASSPAGTGRGNTIYF	TGTGCCAGCAGCCCAGCCGGGACAGGGAGAGGAAACACCATATATTTT
13	TRBV12-3/TRBV12-4	TRBJ1-6	TRBD1	many	CASSLQGASPLHF	TGTGCCAGCAGTTTGCAGGGGGCTTCACCCCTCCACTTT
15	TRBV7-2	TRBJ1-5	.	many	CASSIDSTSNQPQHF	TGTGCCAGCAGCATAGACAGCACTAGCAATCAGCCCCAGCATTTT